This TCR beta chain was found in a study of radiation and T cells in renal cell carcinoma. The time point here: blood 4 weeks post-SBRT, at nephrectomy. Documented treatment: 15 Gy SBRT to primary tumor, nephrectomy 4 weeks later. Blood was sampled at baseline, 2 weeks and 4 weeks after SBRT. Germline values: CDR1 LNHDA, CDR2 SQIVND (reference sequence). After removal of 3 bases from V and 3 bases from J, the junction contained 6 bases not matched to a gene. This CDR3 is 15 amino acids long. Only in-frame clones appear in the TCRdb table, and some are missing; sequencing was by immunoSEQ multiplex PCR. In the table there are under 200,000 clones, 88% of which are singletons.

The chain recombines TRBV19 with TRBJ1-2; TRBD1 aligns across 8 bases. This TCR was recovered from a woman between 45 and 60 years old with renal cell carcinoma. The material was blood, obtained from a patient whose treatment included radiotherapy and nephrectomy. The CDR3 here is CASSMVGQGYYGYTF. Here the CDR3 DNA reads TGTGCCAGTAGTATGGTAGGACAGGGCTACTATGGCTACACCTTC.